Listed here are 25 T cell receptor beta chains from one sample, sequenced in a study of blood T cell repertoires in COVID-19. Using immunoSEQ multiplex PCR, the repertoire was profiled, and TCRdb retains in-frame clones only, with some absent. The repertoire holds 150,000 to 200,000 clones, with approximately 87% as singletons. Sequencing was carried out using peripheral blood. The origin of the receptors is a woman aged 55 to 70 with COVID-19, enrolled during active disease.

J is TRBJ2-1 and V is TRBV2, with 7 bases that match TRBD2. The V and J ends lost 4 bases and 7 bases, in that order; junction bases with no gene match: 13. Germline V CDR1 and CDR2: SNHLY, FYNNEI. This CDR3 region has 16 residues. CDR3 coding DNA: TGTGCCAGCAGTGTGACGGGACGGGGGGTCGGGAATGAGCAGTTCTTC. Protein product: CASSVTGRGVGNEQFF.

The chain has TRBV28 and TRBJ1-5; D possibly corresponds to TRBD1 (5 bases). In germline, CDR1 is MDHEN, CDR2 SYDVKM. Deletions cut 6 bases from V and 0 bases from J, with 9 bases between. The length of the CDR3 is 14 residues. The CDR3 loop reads CASRYQGSNQPQHF. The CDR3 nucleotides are TGTGCCAGCAGATACCAGGGTAGCAATCAGCCCCAGCATTTT.

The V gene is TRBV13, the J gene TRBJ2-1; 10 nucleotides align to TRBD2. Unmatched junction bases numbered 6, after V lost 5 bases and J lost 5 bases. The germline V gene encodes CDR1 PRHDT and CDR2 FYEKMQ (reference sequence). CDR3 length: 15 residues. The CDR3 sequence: CASSALTSGHNEQFF. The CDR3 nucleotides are TGTGCCAGCAGCGCCCTGACTAGCGGGCACAATGAGCAGTTCTTC.

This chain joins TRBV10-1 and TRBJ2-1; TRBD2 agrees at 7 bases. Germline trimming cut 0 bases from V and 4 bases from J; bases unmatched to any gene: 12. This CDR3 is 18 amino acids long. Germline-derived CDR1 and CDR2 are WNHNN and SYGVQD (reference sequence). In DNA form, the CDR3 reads TGCGCCAGCAGTGAGTCCACCACGGCTAGCGGCTTTTACAATGAGCAGTTCTTC. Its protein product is CASSESTTASGFYNEQFF.

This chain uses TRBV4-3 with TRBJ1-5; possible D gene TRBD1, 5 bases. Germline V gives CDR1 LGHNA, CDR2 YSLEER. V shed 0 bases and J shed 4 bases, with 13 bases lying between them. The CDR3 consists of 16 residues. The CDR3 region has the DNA TGCGCCAGCAGCCAAGATCGGCAGGGAAGGAATCAGCCCCAGCATTTT. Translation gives CASSQDRQGRNQPQHF.

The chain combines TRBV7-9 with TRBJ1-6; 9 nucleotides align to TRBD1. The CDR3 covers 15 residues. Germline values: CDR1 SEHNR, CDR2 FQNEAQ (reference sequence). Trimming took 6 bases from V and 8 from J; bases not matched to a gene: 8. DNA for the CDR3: TGTGCCAGCAGTTCCGAGGGGACAGGGCATTCACCCCTCCACTTT. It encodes CASSSEGTGHSPLHF.

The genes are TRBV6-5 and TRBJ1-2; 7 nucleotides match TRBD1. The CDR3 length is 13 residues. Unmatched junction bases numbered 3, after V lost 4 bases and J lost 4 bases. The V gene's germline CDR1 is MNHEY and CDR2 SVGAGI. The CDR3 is CASSLTGAYGYTF. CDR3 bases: TGTGCCAGCAGTTTAACAGGGGCCTATGGCTACACCTTC.

The CDR3 spells CASSQVNRVSNQPQHF. CDR3 nucleotides: TGCGCCAGCAGCCAAGTGAACAGGGTTAGCAATCAGCCCCAGCATTTT. This sequence joins TRBV4-1 and TRBJ1-5; tentatively, D is TRBD1 (6 bases). CDR3 length: 16 residues. V was cut by 1 base and J by 0 bases, with 10 bases left in between. Germline values: CDR1 MGHRA, CDR2 YSYEKL.

The CDR3 DNA is TGTGCCAGTAGTAGCCTATACCAGGGGGCGAAAGGAAACACCATATATTTT. Its translation is CASSSLYQGAKGNTIYF. This sequence joins TRBV19 and TRBJ1-3, with 8 bases aligning to TRBD1. This CDR3 comprises 17 residues. Trimming cost V 4 bases and J 4 bases; bases outside gene matches: 12. Per germline, CDR1 LNHDA and CDR2 SQIVND (reference sequence).

The CDR3 spells CASSEWGPGGDGYTF. The CDR3, as DNA: TGTGCCAGCAGTGAATGGGGACCGGGGGGTGATGGCTACACCTTC. The chain uses TRBV25-1 and TRBJ1-2; D possibly corresponds to TRBD1 (5 bases). Germline-derived CDR1 and CDR2 are MGHDK and SYGVNS. The V gene lost 1 base and the J gene lost 6 bases, with 15 bases spanning the gap. The CDR3 has 15 residues.

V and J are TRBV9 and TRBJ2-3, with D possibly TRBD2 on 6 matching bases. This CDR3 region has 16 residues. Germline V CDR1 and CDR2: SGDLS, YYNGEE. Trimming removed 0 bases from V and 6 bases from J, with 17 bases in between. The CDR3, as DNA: TGTGCCAGCAGCGTAGGAACCGTTTGGGAGGTGGATACGCAGTATTTT. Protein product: CASSVGTVWEVDTQYF.

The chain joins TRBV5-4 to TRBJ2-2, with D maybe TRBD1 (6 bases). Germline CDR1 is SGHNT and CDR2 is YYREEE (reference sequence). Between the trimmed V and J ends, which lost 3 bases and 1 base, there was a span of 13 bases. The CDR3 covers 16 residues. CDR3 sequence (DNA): TGTGCCAGCAGCTCCAGACAGGCCCTGAACACCGGGGAGCTGTTTTTT. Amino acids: CASSSRQALNTGELFF.

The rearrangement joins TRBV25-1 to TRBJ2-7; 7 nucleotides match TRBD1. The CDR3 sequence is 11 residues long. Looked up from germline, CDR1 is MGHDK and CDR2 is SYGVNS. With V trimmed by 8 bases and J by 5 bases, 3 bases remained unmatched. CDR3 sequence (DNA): TGTGCCAGCTCGACAGGGCACGAGCAGTACTTC. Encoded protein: CASSTGHEQYF.

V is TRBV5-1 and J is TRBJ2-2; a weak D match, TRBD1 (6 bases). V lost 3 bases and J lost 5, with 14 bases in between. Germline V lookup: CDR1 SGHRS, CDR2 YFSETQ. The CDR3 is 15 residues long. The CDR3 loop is CASSSDRVPTGELFF. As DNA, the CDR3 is TGCGCCAGCAGCTCGGACAGAGTGCCGACCGGGGAGCTGTTTTTT.

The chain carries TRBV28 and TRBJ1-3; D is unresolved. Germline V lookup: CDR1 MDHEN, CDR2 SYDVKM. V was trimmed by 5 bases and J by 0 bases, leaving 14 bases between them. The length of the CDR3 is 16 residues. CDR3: CASSPSVGPSGNTIYF. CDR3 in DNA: TGTGCCAGCAGTCCTTCTGTTGGGCCCTCTGGAAACACCATATATTTT.

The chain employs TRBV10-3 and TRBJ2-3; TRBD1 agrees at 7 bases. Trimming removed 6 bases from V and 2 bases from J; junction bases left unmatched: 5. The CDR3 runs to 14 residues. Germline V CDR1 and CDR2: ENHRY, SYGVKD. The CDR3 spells CAISRDSPTDTQYF. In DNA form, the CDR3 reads TGTGCCATCAGCCGGGACAGTCCCACAGATACGCAGTATTTT.

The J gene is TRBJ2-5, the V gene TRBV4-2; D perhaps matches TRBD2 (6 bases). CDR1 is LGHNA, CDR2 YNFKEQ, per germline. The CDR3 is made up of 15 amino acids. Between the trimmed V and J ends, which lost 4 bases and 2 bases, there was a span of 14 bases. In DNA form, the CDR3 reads TGTGCCAGCAGCCCCTCGCGGGGACTGCAAGAGACCCAGTACTTC. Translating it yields CASSPSRGLQETQYF.

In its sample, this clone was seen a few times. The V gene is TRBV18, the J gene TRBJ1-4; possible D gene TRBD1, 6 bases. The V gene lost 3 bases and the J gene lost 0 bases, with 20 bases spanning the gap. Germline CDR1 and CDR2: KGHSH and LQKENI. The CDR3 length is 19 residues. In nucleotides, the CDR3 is TGTGCCAGCTCACCCAGGGGCAGAGTTGTTGCTGCAACTAATGAAAAACTGTTTTTT. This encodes CASSPRGRVVAATNEKLFF. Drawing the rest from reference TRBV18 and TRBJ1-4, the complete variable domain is NAGVMQNPRHLVRRRGQEARLRCSPMKGHSHVYWYRQLPEEGLKFMVYLQKENIIDESGMPKERFSAEFPKEGPSILRIQQVVRGDSAAYFCASSPRGRVVAATNEKLFFGSGTQLSVL.

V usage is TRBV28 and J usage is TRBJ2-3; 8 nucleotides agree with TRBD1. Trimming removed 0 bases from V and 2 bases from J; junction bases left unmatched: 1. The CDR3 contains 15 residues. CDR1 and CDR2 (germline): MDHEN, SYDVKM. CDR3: CASSLWDRVTDTQYF. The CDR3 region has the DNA TGTGCCAGCAGTTTATGGGACAGGGTCACAGATACGCAGTATTTT.

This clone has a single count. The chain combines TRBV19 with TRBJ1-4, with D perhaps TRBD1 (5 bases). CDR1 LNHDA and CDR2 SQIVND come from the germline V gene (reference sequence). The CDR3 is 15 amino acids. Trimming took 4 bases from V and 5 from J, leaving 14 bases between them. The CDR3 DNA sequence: TGTGCCAGTAGTACCCAGGGTGGACTAAATGAAAAACTGTTTTTT. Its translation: CASSTQGGLNEKLFF. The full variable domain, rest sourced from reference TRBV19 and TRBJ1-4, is DGGITQSPKYLFRKEGQNVTLSCEQNLNHDAMYWYRQDPGQGLRLIYYSQIVNDFQKGDIAEGYSVSREKKESFPLTVTSAQKNPTAFYLCASSTQGGLNEKLFFGSGTQLSVL.

Here the CDR3 DNA reads TGTGCCAGCAGTGTAGGACAGGGAAACTATGGCTACACCTTC. Its protein is CASSVGQGNYGYTF. This chain joins TRBV28 and TRBJ1-2; 8 nucleotides match TRBD1. Germline values: CDR1 MDHEN, CDR2 SYDVKM. The junction had 4 bases not matched to a gene; V was cut back by 5 bases and J by 2 bases. There are 14 residues in the CDR3.

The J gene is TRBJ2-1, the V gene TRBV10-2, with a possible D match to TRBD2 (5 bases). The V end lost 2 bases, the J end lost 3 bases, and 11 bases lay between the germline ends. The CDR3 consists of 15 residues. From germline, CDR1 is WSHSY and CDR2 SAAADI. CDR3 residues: CASSEAKRNYNEQFF. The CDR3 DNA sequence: TGCGCCAGCAGTGAGGCAAAGCGGAACTACAATGAGCAGTTCTTC.

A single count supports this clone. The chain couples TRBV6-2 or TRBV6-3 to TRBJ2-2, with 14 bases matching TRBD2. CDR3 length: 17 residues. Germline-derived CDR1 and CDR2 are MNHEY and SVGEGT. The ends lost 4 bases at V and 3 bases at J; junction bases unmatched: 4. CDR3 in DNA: TGTGCCAGCAGTTCGACTAGCGGGAGGGCCTACACCGGGGAGCTGTTTTTT. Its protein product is CASSSTSGRAYTGELFF.

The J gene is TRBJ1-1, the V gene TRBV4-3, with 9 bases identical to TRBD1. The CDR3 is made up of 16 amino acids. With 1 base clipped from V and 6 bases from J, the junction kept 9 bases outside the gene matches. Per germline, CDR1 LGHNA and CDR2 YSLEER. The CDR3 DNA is TGCGCCAGCAGCCAAGTAGAGGGGACAGGGCAGCCTGAAGCTTTCTTT. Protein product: CASSQVEGTGQPEAFF.

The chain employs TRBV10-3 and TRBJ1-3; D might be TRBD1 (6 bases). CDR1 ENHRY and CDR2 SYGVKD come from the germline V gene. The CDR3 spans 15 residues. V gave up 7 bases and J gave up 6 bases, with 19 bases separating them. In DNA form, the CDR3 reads TGTGCCATCATTTACCAAGGACAGATTCTAAACACCATATATTTT. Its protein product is CAIIYQGQILNTIYF.